The rows below give T cell receptor beta chains drawn from one sample of a study of patients and donors after allogeneic stem cell transplantation. TCRdb itself ran the RT-PCR reads through MiXCR, one entry per CDR3 protein. The sample shows some 880,000 distinct CDR3 sequences, roughly 17% of them seen only once. Material: blood, either unsorted or a sorted T cell fraction (not recorded which). These receptors were taken from a human donor who was either an allogeneic HSCT recipient or a stem cell or donor lymphocyte infusion donor (not recorded which). It is not recorded whose cells these are; they may come from a transplant donor. Both conserved end residues are trimmed from each CDR3. For some rows the clone size is stated as once, few or many, or as a class when expanded; others skip it.

J | V | length | size | CDR3
TRBJ1-1 | TRBV6-1 | 6 | NA | AGDEAF
TRBJ2-7 | TRBV5-1 | 14 | NA | ASSLALGQGPYEQY
TRBJ2-1 | TRBV7-7 | 11 | NA | ASSSGPTDEQF
TRBJ2-3 | TRBV27 | 11 | NA | ASSWVGADTQY
TRBJ2-1 | TRBV3-1 | 13 | NA | ASSQSSGRIDEQF
TRBJ2-2 | TRBV27 | 11 | NA | ASSPNPTGELF
TRBJ2-7 | TRBV11-1 | 16 | NA | ASTNDLTGVDQSYEQY
TRBJ2-4 | TRBV20-1 | 13 | few | SASFGAGPKNIQY
TRBJ2-3 | TRBV6-1 | 11 | NA | ASRWSREGTQY
TRBJ2-3 | TRBV10-2 | 13 | few | ASERGRGGRDTQY
TRBJ2-1 | TRBV7-3 | 14 | few | ASSLTSGRAVNEQF
TRBJ1-3 | TRBV12-3/TRBV12-4 | 11 | NA | ASYQPGENTIY
TRBJ2-1 | TRBV11-3 | 13 | NA | ASSLFLDRVGSRF
TRBJ2-4 | TRBV11-1 | 18 | few | ASSNLPGTGDFLAKNIQY
TRBJ2-7 | TRBV9 | 13 | few | ASSPDRGFSYEQY
TRBJ2-7 | TRBV18 | 11 | few | ASSPPQAYEQY
TRBJ2-7 | TRBV4-1 | 13 | many | ASSQERNWGYEQY
TRBJ2-1 | TRBV7-2 | 12 | many | ASSSGLYTNEQF
TRBJ2-2 | TRBV11-3 | 14 | NA | ASSLRRTSSPGELF
TRBJ1-1 | TRBV4-2 | 12 | many | ASSPPEGVTEAF
TRBJ2-7 | TRBV5-1 | 12 | many | ASSPWGTSYEQY
TRBJ2-2 | TRBV29-1 | 9 | few | SVGARPGDV
TRBJ1-4 | TRBV9 | 14 | NA | ASSPLWEVRNEKLF
TRBJ2-5 | TRBV25-1 | 13 | NA | ASSEWSSGQETQY
TRBJ1-5 | TRBV20-1 | 13 | NA | SARFGGSSNQPQH
TRBJ2-1 | TRBV7-9 | 13 | few | ASNPPGQGANEQF
TRBJ2-5 | TRBV29-1 | 10 | NA | SALGSRETQY
TRBJ1-5 | TRBV5-1 | 13 | many | ASSFGTGNNQPQH
TRBJ2-7 | TRBV5-1 | 14 | few | ASSPSGGKSSYEQY
TRBJ2-6 | TRBV20-1 | 12 | few | SARNPSGANVLT
TRBJ1-3 | TRBV11-1 | 16 | few | ASSLGGDRNPTGNTIY
TRBJ1-2 | TRBV21-1 | 12 | NA | ASSKVEKNYGYT
TRBJ2-7 | TRBV12-3/TRBV12-4 | 13 | many | ASSLAGNPPYEQY
TRBJ2-7 | TRBV20-1 | 10 | NA | SVQKNTYEQY
TRBJ2-2 | TRBV7-9 | 12 | NA | AILILADTGELF
TRBJ1-1 | TRBV14 | 11 | NA | ASSPDFGVGAF
TRBJ2-7 | TRBV12-3/TRBV12-4 | 12 | NA | ASSYSGTSDEQY
TRBJ2-7 | TRBV7-2 | 12 | few | ASSADRFSYEQY
TRBJ2-1 | TRBV24-1 | 12 | few | ATSDPGRGNEQF
TRBJ1-2 | TRBV10-3 | 11 | few | AISLTGDYGYT
TRBJ1-1 | TRBV11-2 | 11 | few | ASSLVGSSGAF
TRBJ1-3 | TRBV4-1 | 16 | few | ASSYDLGRQSSGNTIY
TRBJ2-4 | TRBV5-5 | 16 | few | ASRHRGLLAGSKNIQY
TRBJ2-5 | TRBV29-1 | 11 | NA | SDTGTPRGTQY
TRBJ1-2 | TRBV20-1 | 12 | many | SATSRAEDYGYT
TRBJ2-7 | TRBV20-1 | 13 | few | SAREDSVGNYEQY
TRBJ2-5 | TRBV10-3 | 12 | NA | AISEQSYQETQY
TRBJ2-2 | TRBV10-3 | 12 | few | AVQERIDTGELF
TRBJ1-6 | TRBV5-6 | 13 | few | ASSLDSRGGSPLH
TRBJ1-1 | TRBV9 | 12 | few | ASSVVGKGYEAF
TRBJ2-3 | TRBV25-1 | 12 | few | AIPTETSADTQY
TRBJ1-2 | TRBV6-1 | 12 | many | ASSEPGRGNGYT
TRBJ2-1 | TRBV7-6 | 11 | few | ASSPWTRNEQF
TRBJ2-2 | TRBV4-2 | 17 | NA | ASSQLEEGLGRGAGELF
TRBJ1-2 | TRBV6-6 | 11 | NA | ASIRTDSYGYT
TRBJ2-1 | TRBV7-3 | 11 | NA | ASSLWGGNEQF
TRBJ2-5 | TRBV12-3/TRBV12-4 | 11 | many | ASSLNQLGTQY
TRBJ2-1 | TRBV2 | 13 | NA | ASSAEASGMNEQF
TRBJ2-5 | TRBV20-1 | 14 | NA | SAREEGVAGEETQY
TRBJ2-5 | TRBV5-1 | 15 | NA | ASSLGVILGRGETQY